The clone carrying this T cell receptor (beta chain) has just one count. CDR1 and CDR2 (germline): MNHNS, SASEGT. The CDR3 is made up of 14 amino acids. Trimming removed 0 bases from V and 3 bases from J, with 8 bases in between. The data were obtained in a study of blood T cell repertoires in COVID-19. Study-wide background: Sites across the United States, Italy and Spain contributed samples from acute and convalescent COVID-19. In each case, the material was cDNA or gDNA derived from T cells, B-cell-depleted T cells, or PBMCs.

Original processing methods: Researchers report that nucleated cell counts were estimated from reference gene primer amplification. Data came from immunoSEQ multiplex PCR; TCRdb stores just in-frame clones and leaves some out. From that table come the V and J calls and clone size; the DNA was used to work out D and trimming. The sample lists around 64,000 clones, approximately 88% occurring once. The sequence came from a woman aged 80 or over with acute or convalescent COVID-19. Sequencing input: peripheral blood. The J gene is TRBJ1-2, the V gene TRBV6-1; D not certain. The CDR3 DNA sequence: TGTGCCAGCAGTGAAGCTCGAGGTGACTATGGCTACACCTTC. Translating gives CASSEARGDYGYTF.